This T cell receptor (beta chain) is drawn from a study of T cell repertoires in cytomegalovirus infection. At the level of the study: Public TCR beta signatures provided an indication of both CMV infection and a matching HLA type.

TCRdb independently ran MiXCR on the reads; one entry per CDR3 protein. This sample has some 150,000 distinct CDR3 sequences; 5% to 6.5% occur once, and the top ten carry 18%. Regarding this clonotype: Antigen specificity is unknown. A much larger clone is a single base away; this may be a read error.

Regarding the study as a whole: CMV-specific TCR beta clonotypes restricted by HLA-C dominated the ex vivo response.

CDR1 MNHEY and CDR2 SMNVEV come from the germline V gene (reference sequence). The CDR3 is 17 residues long. The sequenced sample was PBMCs. The J gene is TRBJ1-5, the V gene TRBV27; D is undetermined. The TCR sequence derives from a human donor in good health (CMV status not recorded). Some clones in this sample may be carry-over from other donors' samples. The CDR3 spells CAGSFYRTPRDDQPQHF. CDR3 nucleotide sequence: TGTGCCGGCAGTTTTTACCGGACCCCCCGCGATGATCAGCCCCAGCATTTT.